The 13 T cell receptor beta chains below were found in one sample sequenced in a study of cytomegalovirus exposure and HLA in healthy donors. TCRdb's table, derived via immunoSEQ multiplex PCR, lists solely in-frame clones and lacks some. The repertoire holds 150,000 to 200,000 clones, approximately 87% seen once, with 5.7% in the top ten. Sequences were obtained from PBMCs. The receptors were sampled from a woman in her twenties or thirties in good health and CMV-seronegative.

The chain joins TRBV29-1 to TRBJ1-1, with D unresolved. CDR3 length: 13 amino acids. Trimming took 5 bases from V and 3 from J, leaving 13 bases between them. Per the germline V gene, CDR1 is SQVTM and CDR2 is ANQGSEA. The DNA for the CDR3 is TGCAGCGTTTGGAGTCTATCGGACACTGAAGCTTTCTTT. This codes for CSVWSLSDTEAFF.

The chain combines TRBV6-5 with TRBJ1-2, with TRBD1 as a possible D gene (5 bases). Trimming shortened V by 5 bases and J by 4 bases, and 17 bases separated the two germline ends. This CDR3 region has 15 residues. Germline V CDR1 and CDR2: MNHEY, SVGAGI. This CDR3 reads CASSVNRKRGYGYTF. CDR3 DNA sequence: TGTGCCAGCAGTGTGAACAGGAAAAGGGGCTATGGCTACACCTTC.

The chain recombines TRBV28 with TRBJ2-3; TRBD2 is a possible D gene (7 bases). Germline-derived CDR1 and CDR2 are MDHEN and SYDVKM. V was trimmed by 8 bases and J by 3 bases, leaving 12 bases between them. This CDR3 comprises 13 residues. The CDR3 nucleotides are TGTGCCAGCGGGGGGGGCGTGACAGATACGCAGTATTTT. This gives the protein CASGGGVTDTQYF.

J is TRBJ1-5 and V is TRBV19; D is uncertain. The CDR3 has 15 residues. Germline loops: CDR1 LNHDA, CDR2 SQIVND (reference sequence). The V gene lost 5 bases and the J gene lost 0 bases, with 11 bases spanning the gap. Here the CDR3 reads CASSVDRISNQPQHF. As DNA, the CDR3 is TGTGCCAGTAGTGTCGACCGAATTAGCAATCAGCCCCAGCATTTT. Based on the CDR3 plus reference TRBV19 and TRBJ1-5, the full variable domain is DGGITQSPKYLFRKEGQNVTLSCEQNLNHDAMYWYRQDPGQGLRLIYYSQIVNDFQKGDIAEGYSVSREKKESFPLTVTSAQKNPTAFYLCASSVDRISNQPQHFGDGTRLSIL.

This clone was observed a few times. The rearrangement links TRBV2 to TRBJ2-7; 8 bases map to TRBD1. CDR1 SNHLY and CDR2 FYNNEI come from the germline V gene. V trimming: 2 bases; J trimming: 5 bases; junction bases outside the gene matches: 5. This CDR3 region has 14 residues. CDR3 sequence: CASSERTGRNEQYF. The CDR3 region has the DNA TGTGCCAGCAGTGAAAGGACAGGGCGCAACGAGCAGTACTTC.

The chain carries TRBV5-1 and TRBJ2-2; TRBD2 aligns across 9 bases. J was trimmed by 0 bases and V by 1 base; bases with no gene match: 4. Germline CDR1 is SGHRS and CDR2 is YFSETQ. The CDR3 contains 17 residues. CDR3 nucleotide sequence: TGCGCCAGCAGCTTGAGTGGCGGGAGGGCGAACACCGGGGAGCTGTTTTTT. Translated, it gives CASSLSGGRANTGELFF.

A few counts support this clone. This chain joins TRBV18 and TRBJ1-1, with a weak D call TRBD1 (5 bases). Germline CDR1 KGHSH, CDR2 LQKENI. This CDR3 spans 17 amino acids. V dropped 3 bases and J dropped 0 bases, with 17 bases sitting between them. In DNA, the CDR3 is TGTGCCAGCTCACCCTTACTTACGACAGAGGTGAACACTGAAGCTTTCTTT. Translation gives CASSPLLTTEVNTEAFF.

The chain is built from TRBV5-1 and TRBJ1-6; TRBD1 matches at 7 bases. The germline gives CDR1 SGHRS, CDR2 YFSETQ. The CDR3 has 15 amino acids. After removal of 0 bases from V and 7 bases from J, the junction contained 4 bases not matched to a gene. The CDR3 nucleotides read TGCGCCAGCAGCTTGGAGACAGGGAGAAATTCACCCCTCCACTTT. Its protein product is CASSLETGRNSPLHF.

The chain uses TRBV4-3 and TRBJ2-7; 9 bases map to TRBD1. V trimming: 3 bases; J trimming: 5 bases; junction bases outside the gene matches: 11. The CDR3 length is 16 residues. Germline values: CDR1 LGHNA, CDR2 YSLEER. Here the CDR3 reads CASSHITTGGGDEQYF. For the CDR3, the DNA is TGCGCCAGCAGCCACATCACGACAGGGGGAGGGGACGAGCAGTACTTC.

The V call is TRBV25-1, the J call TRBJ2-5; 8 bases map to TRBD1. CDR3 length: 15 residues. Trimming took 5 bases from V and 5 from J; bases not matched to a gene: 10. The germline gives CDR1 MGHDK, CDR2 SYGVNS. For the CDR3, the DNA is TGTGCCAGCAGTACCCCACAGGGGGAAGGTGAGACCCAGTACTTC. Translation gives CASSTPQGEGETQYF.

The chain combines TRBV28 with TRBJ2-3; weak D call: TRBD1 (6 bases). V lost 7 bases and J 0 bases, leaving 14 bases between the germline ends. Germline V lookup: CDR1 MDHEN, CDR2 SYDVKM. The CDR3 extends over 15 amino acids. CDR3: CASNKATGSTDTQYF. CDR3 DNA: TGTGCCAGCAATAAGGCAACAGGGAGCACAGATACGCAGTATTTT. The full variable domain, its missing parts supplied by reference TRBV28 and TRBJ2-3, is DVKVTQSSRYLVKRTGEKVFLECVQDMDHENMFWYRQDPGLGLRLIYFSYDVKMKEKGDIPEGYSVSREKKERFSLILESASTNQTSMYLCASNKATGSTDTQYFGPGTRLTVL.

The V gene is TRBV7-2, the J gene TRBJ2-1; D gene unclear. This CDR3 region has 14 residues. The V gene's germline CDR1 is SGHTA and CDR2 FQGNSA. Trimming took off 5 bases at V and 10 bases at J, with 18 bases between the two ends. This chain's CDR3 is CASSPVTLLGEQFF. DNA for the CDR3: TGTGCCAGCAGCCCCGTAACACTATTGGGGGAGCAGTTCTTC.

This chain joins TRBV6-6 and TRBJ2-1; 10 positions match TRBD1. The CDR3 spans 15 residues. In germline, CDR1 is MNHNY, CDR2 SVGAGI (reference sequence). The ends lost 6 bases at V and 2 bases at J; junction bases unmatched: 4. In DNA form, the CDR3 reads TGTGCCAGCAGACTAGACAGGGGGCCCTACAATGAGCAGTTCTTC. Its protein product is CASRLDRGPYNEQFF.